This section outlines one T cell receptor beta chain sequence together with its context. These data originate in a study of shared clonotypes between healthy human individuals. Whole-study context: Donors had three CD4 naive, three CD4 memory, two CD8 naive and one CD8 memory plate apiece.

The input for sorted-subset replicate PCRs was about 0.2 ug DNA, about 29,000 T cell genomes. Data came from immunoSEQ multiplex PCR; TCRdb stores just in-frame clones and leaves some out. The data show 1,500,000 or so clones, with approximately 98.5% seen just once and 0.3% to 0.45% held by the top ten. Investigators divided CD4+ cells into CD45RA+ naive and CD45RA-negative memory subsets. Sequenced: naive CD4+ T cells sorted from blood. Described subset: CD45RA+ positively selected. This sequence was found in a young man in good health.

The CDR3 sequence is CASSQDVIPGQFF. CDR3 nucleotides: TGTGCCAGCAGCCAAGATGTCATCCCCGGCCAGTTCTTC. The chain couples TRBV4-2 to TRBJ2-1, with unresolved D. The V gene lost 0 bases and the J gene lost 13 bases, with 13 bases spanning the gap. Germline assignment: CDR1 LGHNA and CDR2 YNFKEQ. This CDR3 has 13 amino acids.